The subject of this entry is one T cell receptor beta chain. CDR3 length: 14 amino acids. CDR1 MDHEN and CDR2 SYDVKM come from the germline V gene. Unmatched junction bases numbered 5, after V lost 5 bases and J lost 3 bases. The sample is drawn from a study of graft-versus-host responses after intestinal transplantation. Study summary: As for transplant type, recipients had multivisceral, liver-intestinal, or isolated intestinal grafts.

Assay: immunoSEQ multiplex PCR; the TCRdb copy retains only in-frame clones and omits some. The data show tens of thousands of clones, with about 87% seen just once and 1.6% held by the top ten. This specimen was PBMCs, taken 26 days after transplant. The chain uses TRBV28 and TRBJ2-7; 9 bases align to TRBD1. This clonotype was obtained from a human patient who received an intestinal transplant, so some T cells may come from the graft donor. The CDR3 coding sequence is TGTGCCAGCAGTAGGGACAGGGCGGTCTACGAGCAGTACTTC. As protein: CASSRDRAVYEQYF.